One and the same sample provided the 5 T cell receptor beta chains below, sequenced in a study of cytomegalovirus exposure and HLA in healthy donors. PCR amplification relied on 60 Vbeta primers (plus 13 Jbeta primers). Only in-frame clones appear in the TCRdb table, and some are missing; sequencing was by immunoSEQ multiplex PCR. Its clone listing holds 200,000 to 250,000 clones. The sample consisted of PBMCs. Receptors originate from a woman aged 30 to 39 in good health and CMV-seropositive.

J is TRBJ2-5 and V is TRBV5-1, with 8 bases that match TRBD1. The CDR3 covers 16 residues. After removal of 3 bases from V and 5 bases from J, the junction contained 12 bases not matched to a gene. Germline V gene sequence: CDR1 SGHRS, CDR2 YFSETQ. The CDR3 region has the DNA TGCGCCAGCAGCTCAACTCCAGGGGGCTGGGAGGAGACCCAGTACTTC. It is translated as CASSSTPGGWEETQYF.

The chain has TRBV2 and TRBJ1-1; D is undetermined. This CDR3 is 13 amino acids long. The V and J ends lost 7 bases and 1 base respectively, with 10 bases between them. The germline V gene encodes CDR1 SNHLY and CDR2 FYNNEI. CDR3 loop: CASNRRPNTEAFF. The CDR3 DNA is TGTGCCAGCAACCGGAGACCGAACACTGAAGCTTTCTTT.

CDR3 nucleotide sequence: TGCAGCGTCCTAAAGTCGGAGGGCTACACCTTC. As protein: CSVLKSEGYTF. The chain recombines TRBV29-1 with TRBJ1-2; no firm D call. Looked up from germline, CDR1 is SQVTM and CDR2 is ANQGSEA. CDR3 length: 11 amino acids. V shed 6 bases and J shed 8 bases, with 13 bases lying between them.

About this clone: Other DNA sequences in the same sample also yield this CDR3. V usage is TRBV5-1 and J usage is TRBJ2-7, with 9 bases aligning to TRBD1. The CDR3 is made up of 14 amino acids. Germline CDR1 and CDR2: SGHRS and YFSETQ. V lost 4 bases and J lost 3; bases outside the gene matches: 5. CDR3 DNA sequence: TGCGCCAGCAGCCTCGGACAGGGGAGCTACGAGCAGTACTTC. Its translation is CASSLGQGSYEQYF.

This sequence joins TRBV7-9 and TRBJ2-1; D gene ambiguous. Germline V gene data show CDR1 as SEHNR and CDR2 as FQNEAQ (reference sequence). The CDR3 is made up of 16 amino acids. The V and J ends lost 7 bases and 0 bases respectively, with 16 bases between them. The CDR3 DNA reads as TGTGCCAGCAACCGTAGACACGATTTCTCCTACAATGAGCAGTTCTTC. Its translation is CASNRRHDFSYNEQFF.